This T cell receptor (beta chain) stems from a study of T cells after yellow fever vaccination. Study-wide background: Each low-cell-number fraction was prepared by means of SMART-Seq v4 Ultra Low Input.

Study results and caveats: Contaminating bulk clonotypes could be abundant in FACS-sorted repertoires. Although most clonotypes did not, a small share appeared in both CD4 and CD8 compartments. The study re-detected most primary-vaccination clones after the booster (roughly 96% CD4, approximately 88% CD8).

As for this clonotype: Antigen: not known.

TCRdb re-called the 5' RACE reads through MiXCR, storing one row per CDR3 protein. The sample shows about 260,000 distinct CDR3 sequences, over 4.5% of them seen only once. Trimming took 2 bases from V and 1 from J, leaving 10 bases between them. Germline V gene lookup returns CDR1 DFQATT and CDR2 SNEGSKA (reference sequence). The CDR3 is made up of 14 amino acids. The chain uses TRBV20-1 and TRBJ2-3; no clear D. The material sequenced was CD4+ T cells sorted from PBMCs, taken on the day of the yellow fever booster vaccination. This TCR came from a young man who received the YFV17D yellow fever vaccine. The CDR3 reads CSARYTHRTDTQYF. CDR3 in DNA: TGCAGTGCTAGATACACTCATCGCACAGATACGCAGTATTTT.